This entry describes one T cell receptor (beta chain). The data originate from a study of blood T cell repertoires in COVID-19. V lost 2 bases and J lost 0, with 8 bases in between. The CDR3 covers 15 residues. CDR1 is SGHRS and CDR2 is YFSETQ in the germline V gene. Authors' analysis steps: Reference gene primer amplification gave estimated nucleated cell counts. Profiling relied on immunoSEQ multiplex PCR, and the TCRdb table lists in-frame clones only, not all of them. V, J and clone size are those of that table, while D and trimming were read from the DNA. Of roughly 250,000 clones listed, around 86% were seen once; the top ten hold 1.5% to 2%. Each participant's cohort was designated according to participant-reported clinical history.

Sequenced input: PBMCs or T cells enriched from blood (not recorded which). This chain joins TRBV5-1 and TRBJ2-2; unclear D gene. The clonotype originates from a woman aged 45-65 years who had recovered from COVID-19. The CDR3 here is CASSFPGANTGELFF. Here the CDR3 DNA reads TGCGCCAGCAGCTTTCCAGGCGCGAACACCGGGGAGCTGTTTTTT. Variable domain in full (rest from reference TRBV5-1 and TRBJ2-2): KAGVTQTPRYLIKTRGQQVTLSCSPISGHRSVSWYQQTPGQGLQFLFEYFSETQRNKGNFPGRFSGRQFSNSRSEMNVSTLELGDSALYLCASSFPGANTGELFFGEGSRLTVL.